This T cell receptor beta chain was observed in a study of Ad26.COV2.S vaccination and SARS-CoV-2 variants. For the study at large: The authors gave Ad26.COV2.S intramuscularly, either once or twice 56 days apart.

The CDR3 has 16 residues. Germline V lookup: CDR1 LNHDA, CDR2 SQIVND (reference sequence). Deletions cut 4 bases from V and 2 bases from J, with 17 bases between. Produced via immunoSEQ multiplex PCR; TCRdb's table is partial and in-frame only. The sample includes approximately 240,000 clones, roughly 90% of them seen just once. Treatment denoted: around 19 received Ad26.COV2.S at low or high dose, single or two shots; several received placebo; per-sample allocation not given. Repertoires come from day 63 after the first vaccine or placebo injection. This clone appeared once. The receptor was isolated from a person between 18 and 65 years old who received the Ad26.COV2.S COVID-19 vaccine or a placebo. Sequenced here: peripheral blood, sampled in a trial of Ad26.COV2.S vaccine versus placebo. V is TRBV19 and J is TRBJ2-5; tentatively, D is TRBD2 (6 bases). The CDR3 coding sequence is TGTGCCAGTAGTACGGGGGATGGGGGACCACAAGAGACCCAGTACTTC. Its protein is CASSTGDGGPQETQYF.